These 20 T cell receptor beta chains were sequenced from one sample in a study of CD8 T cells in ankylosing spondylitis. MiXCR, applied by TCRdb to the 5' RACE reads, yields one record per CDR3 protein. This sample yields about 360,000 distinct CDR3 sequences, of which roughly 22% are seen a single time; around 13% belongs to the top ten. Sample: blood, either unsorted or a sorted T cell fraction (not recorded which). The receptors derive from a male donor with ankylosing spondylitis or in good health (not recorded which).

The gene calls are TRBV27 and TRBJ2-3, with a tentative D call TRBD2 (5 bases). The CDR3 sequence is 14 residues long. Trimming took 6 bases from V and 0 from J, leaving 10 bases between them. CDR1 and CDR2 from the germline V gene are MNHEY and SMNVEV (reference sequence). Here the CDR3 reads CASSHRESTDTQYF. DNA for the CDR3: TGTGCCAGCAGCCATAGGGAGAGCACAGATACGCAGTATTTT.

The sample holds a few counts of this clonotype. V usage is TRBV7-9 and J usage is TRBJ1-6; unclear D gene. Trimming stripped 6 bases from V and 6 bases from J, with 12 bases between. Germline V gives CDR1 SEHNR, CDR2 FQNEAQ (reference sequence). The CDR3 consists of 14 residues. The CDR3 DNA sequence: TGTGCCAGCAGACCTGTCCCGCTTAATTCACCCCTCCACTTT. The encoded protein is CASRPVPLNSPLHF.

This sequence joins TRBV7-4 and TRBJ2-7, with D tentatively TRBD1 (6 bases). Germline CDR1 is SGHVT and CDR2 is SQSDAQ. The CDR3 is 11 residues long. V was shortened by 11 bases and J by 5 bases, with 13 bases between the two germline ends. The CDR3 spells CAPQGLHEQYF. In DNA, the CDR3 is TGTGCCCCACAGGGTTTACACGAGCAGTACTTC. Supplemented by reference TRBV7-4 and TRBJ2-7, the full variable domain reads GAGVSQSPRYKVAKRGRDVALRCDSISGHVTLYWYRQTLGQGSEVLTYSQSDAQRDKSGRPSGRFSAERPERSVSTLKIQRTEQGDSAVYLCAPQGLHEQYFGPGTRLTVT.

The chain uses TRBV29-1 and TRBJ2-7; TRBD2 is a possible D gene (5 bases). The ends were cut back, 6 bases at V and 2 bases at J, with 14 bases in the middle. Germline V gene sequence: CDR1 SQVTM, CDR2 ANQGSEA. CDR3 length: 13 residues. The CDR3 region is CSVLVGETYEQYF. The CDR3 region has the DNA TGCAGCGTGCTCGTGGGAGAAACCTACGAGCAGTACTTC.

Notes on this clonotype: One junction end disagrees with the germline gene, perhaps due to a read error. V and J are TRBV20-1 and TRBJ2-2, with 10 bases matching TRBD1. Germline-derived CDR1 and CDR2 are DFQATT and SNEGSKA (reference sequence). The CDR3 is 16 amino acids. DNA of the CDR3: TGCAGTGCTAGCACCGGGACAGGGGTTTTAGCCGGGGAGCTGCTTTTT. Translation gives CSASTGTGVLAGELLF.

This clonotype was detected a few times. The chain joins TRBV29-1 to TRBJ1-4, with D possibly TRBD1 on 5 matching bases. The CDR3 sequence is 13 residues long. The germline gives CDR1 SQVTM, CDR2 ANQGSEA. V lost 8 bases and J 5 bases, leaving 15 bases between the germline ends. The chain's CDR3 is CSSWRGSNEKLFF. DNA of the CDR3: TGCAGCTCGTGGAGGGGTTCGAATGAAAAACTGTTTTTT.

The sample holds many counts of this clonotype. The rearrangement links TRBV12-3 or TRBV12-4 to TRBJ2-5; 8 nucleotides match TRBD1. Trimming cost V 6 bases and J 1 base; bases outside gene matches: 4. The CDR3 is 14 residues long. For the CDR3, the DNA is TGTGCCAGCAGCCAAGACAGGGGCCAAGAGACCCAGTACTTC. This encodes CASSQDRGQETQYF.

The V and J genes are TRBV27 and TRBJ2-7; D possibly uses TRBD1 or TRBD2 (5 bases each). V lost 8 bases to trimming and J lost 7 bases, with 18 bases between them. The germline CDR1 and CDR2 sequences are MNHEY and SMNVEV (reference sequence). The CDR3 is 13 amino acids. The CDR3 sequence is CASRRGRVYEQYF. The CDR3 DNA sequence: TGTGCCAGCCGACGGGGCAGGGTATATGAGCAGTACTTC.

CDR3 sequence: CASGLSTRGEQFF. In DNA, the CDR3 is TGTGCTAGTGGTTTGTCGACAAGGGGTGAGCAGTTCTTC. The chain recombines TRBV12-5 with TRBJ2-1, with a tentative D call TRBD1 (5 bases). Germline V gene data show CDR1 as LGHNT and CDR2 as FRNRAP. The CDR3 runs to 13 residues. V was pared by 2 bases and J by 9 bases, with 11 bases between.

This clonotype was seen a handful of times. The chain's CDR3 is CASSPLGLGNEQFF. CDR3 nucleotide sequence: TGCGCCAGCAGCCCCTTGGGATTGGGCAATGAGCAGTTCTTC. The chain recombines TRBV4-1 with TRBJ2-1; D unclear. The CDR3 loop spans 14 amino acids. Germline-derived CDR1 and CDR2 are MGHRA and YSYEKL. V lost 4 bases and J lost 6, with 13 bases in between.

This clonotype was observed a handful of times. This CDR3 reads CSARDSTGTYSNYGYTF. CDR3 nucleotide sequence: TGCAGTGCTAGAGATTCGACAGGGACCTACTCTAACTATGGCTACACCTTC. This chain links TRBV20-1 with TRBJ1-2; 7 bases agree with TRBD1. V lost 0 bases, J lost 0 bases, and 10 bases stayed unmatched. The CDR3 totals 17 residues. Germline V gene sequence: CDR1 DFQATT, CDR2 SNEGSKA (reference sequence).

The V call is TRBV10-3, the J call TRBJ2-7; 7 nucleotides align to TRBD1. The CDR3 loop spans 12 amino acids. The J segment lost 6 bases and the V segment lost 2 bases, leaving 1 base of the junction unmatched. Germline V gives CDR1 ENHRY, CDR2 SYGVKD. The CDR3 region is CAISETGVEQYF. CDR3 DNA: TGTGCCATCAGTGAGACAGGGGTCGAGCAGTACTTC.

The chain is built from TRBV9 and TRBJ2-4; a weak D match, TRBD1 (6 bases). In germline, CDR1 is SGDLS, CDR2 YYNGEE. V dropped 3 bases and J dropped 9 bases, with 16 bases sitting between them. This CDR3 is 14 amino acids long. CDR3 amino acids: CASSESVTGSIQYF. DNA for the CDR3: TGTGCCAGCAGCGAGAGCGTAACAGGGTCCATTCAGTACTTC.

The chain uses TRBV19 and TRBJ2-1; D gene uncertain. CDR1 and CDR2 from the germline V gene are LNHDA and SQIVND (reference sequence). The CDR3 length is 13 residues. V was trimmed by 5 bases and J by 4 bases, leaving 9 bases between them. The CDR3 spells CASSPGDYNEQFF. The DNA for the CDR3 is TGTGCCAGTAGTCCCGGAGATTACAATGAGCAGTTCTTC.

This clonotype has only a few counts. The chain has TRBV9 and TRBJ2-3; D uncertain. This CDR3 has 14 residues. Trimming took off 2 bases at V and 2 bases at J, with 9 bases between the two ends. Germline assignment: CDR1 SGDLS and CDR2 YYNGEE. The CDR3 nucleotides are TGTGCCAGCAGCGTTAGTGGGTACACAGATACGCAGTATTTT. Protein: CASSVSGYTDTQYF. Based on the CDR3 plus reference TRBV9 and TRBJ2-3, the full variable domain is DSGVTQTPKHLITATGQRVTLRCSPRSGDLSVYWYQQSLDQGLQFLIQYYNGEERAKGNILERFSAQQFPDLHSELNLSSLELGDSALYFCASSVSGYTDTQYFGPGTRLTVL.

This clonotype was seen a handful of times. This chain links TRBV5-6 with TRBJ2-1; 11 nucleotides line up with TRBD2. CDR3 length equals 17 residues. Trimming removed 0 bases from V and 6 bases from J; junction bases left unmatched: 8. The germline V gene encodes CDR1 SGHDT and CDR2 YYEEEE. The CDR3 region has the DNA TGTGCCAGCAGCTTGGGAGTCGGACTAGCGGGCTTCAATGAGCAGTTCTTC. Translated, it gives CASSLGVGLAGFNEQFF.

V is TRBV6-5 and J is TRBJ2-3; D ambiguous. Germline CDR1 MNHEY, CDR2 SVGAGI. Trimming left V 4 bases short and J 0 bases short, with 14 bases between. The CDR3 sequence is 16 residues long. The CDR3 region has the DNA TGTGCCAGCAGTTCGATACGGGTCGCTAGCACAGATACGCAGTATTTT. Translation: CASSSIRVASTDTQYF.

This clonotype has only one observation. V and J are TRBV7-9 and TRBJ2-7; D is ambiguous. The V and J ends lost 2 bases and 4 bases respectively, with 12 bases between them. Germline lookup yields CDR1 SEHNR and CDR2 FQNEAQ (reference sequence). This CDR3 region has 14 residues. The CDR3 DNA is TGTGCCAGCAGCTTACCCTTAAACCAATACGAGCAGTACTTC. Translated, it gives CASSLPLNQYEQYF.

This clonotype was observed a few times. The chain recombines TRBV12-3 or TRBV12-4 with TRBJ2-3; perhaps TRBD2 as D (5 bases). The CDR3 has 15 amino acids. With 0 bases removed from V and 5 bases from J, the gap between germline ends came to 12 bases. The CDR3 DNA reads TGTGCCAGCAGTTTAGCGGAGGTGGTTATAGATACGCAGTATTTT. Its translation is CASSLAEVVIDTQYF.

This clonotype was seen a few times. This chain connects TRBV7-8 to TRBJ2-5, with TRBD1 matching 10 bases. Unmatched junction bases numbered 7, after V lost 10 bases and J lost 5 bases. The CDR3 has 13 residues. Germline V gene data show CDR1 as SGHVS and CDR2 as FQNEAQ. The CDR3 region has the DNA TGTGCCACCGAGGACAGGGGGATTGAGACCCAGTACTTC. It yields the protein CATEDRGIETQYF.